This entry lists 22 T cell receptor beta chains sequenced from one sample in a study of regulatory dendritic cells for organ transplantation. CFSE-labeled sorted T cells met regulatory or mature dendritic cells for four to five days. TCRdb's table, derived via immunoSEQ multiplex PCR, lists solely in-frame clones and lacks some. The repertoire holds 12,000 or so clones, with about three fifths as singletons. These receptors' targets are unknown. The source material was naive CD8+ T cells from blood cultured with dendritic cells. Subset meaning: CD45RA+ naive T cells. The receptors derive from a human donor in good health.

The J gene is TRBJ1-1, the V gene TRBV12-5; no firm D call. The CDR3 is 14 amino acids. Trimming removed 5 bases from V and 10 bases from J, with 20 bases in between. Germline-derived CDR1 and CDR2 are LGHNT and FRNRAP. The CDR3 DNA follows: TGTGCTAGTGGTCCCCAATGGTCGGGATGGGGAGCTTTCTTT. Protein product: CASGPQWSGWGAFF.

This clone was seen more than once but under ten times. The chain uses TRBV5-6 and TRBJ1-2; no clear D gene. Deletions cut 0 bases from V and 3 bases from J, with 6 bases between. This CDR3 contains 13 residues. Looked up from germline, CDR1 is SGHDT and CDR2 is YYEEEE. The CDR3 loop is CASSLASDYGYTF. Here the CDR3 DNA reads TGTGCCAGCAGCTTGGCCAGTGACTATGGCTACACCTTC.

The CDR3 is CASSPSAGSSYEQYF. DNA of the CDR3: TGCGCCAGCAGCCCCTCCGCGGGGTCCTCCTACGAGCAGTACTTC. The chain links TRBV4-1 to TRBJ2-7; possible D gene TRBD2, 6 bases. The V and J ends lost 4 bases and 0 bases respectively, with 13 bases between them. The CDR3 is 15 amino acids. Germline V lookup: CDR1 MGHRA, CDR2 YSYEKL.

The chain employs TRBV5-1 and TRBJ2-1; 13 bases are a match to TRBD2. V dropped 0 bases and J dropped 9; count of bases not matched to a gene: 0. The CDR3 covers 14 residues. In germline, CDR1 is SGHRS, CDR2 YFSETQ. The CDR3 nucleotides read TGCGCCAGCAGCTTGGGACTAGCGGGGGGTGAGCAGTTCTTC. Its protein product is CASSLGLAGGEQFF. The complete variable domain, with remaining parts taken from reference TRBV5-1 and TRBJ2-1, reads KAGVTQTPRYLIKTRGQQVTLSCSPISGHRSVSWYQQTPGQGLQFLFEYFSETQRNKGNFPGRFSGRQFSNSRSEMNVSTLELGDSALYLCASSLGLAGGEQFFGPGTRLTVL.

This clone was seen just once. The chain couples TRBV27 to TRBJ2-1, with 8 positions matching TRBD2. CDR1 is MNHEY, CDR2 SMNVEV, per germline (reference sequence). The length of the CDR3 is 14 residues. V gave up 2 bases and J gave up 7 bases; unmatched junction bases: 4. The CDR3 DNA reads TGTGCCAGCAGTTTAGGGACTAGGAGGAATGAGCAGTTCTTC. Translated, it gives CASSLGTRRNEQFF.

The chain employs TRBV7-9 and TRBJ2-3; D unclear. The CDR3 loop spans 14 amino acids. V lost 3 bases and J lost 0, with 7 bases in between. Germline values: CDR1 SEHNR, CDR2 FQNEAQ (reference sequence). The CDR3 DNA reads TGTGCCAGCAGCTTCGATACTAGCACAGATACGCAGTATTTT. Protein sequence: CASSFDTSTDTQYF.

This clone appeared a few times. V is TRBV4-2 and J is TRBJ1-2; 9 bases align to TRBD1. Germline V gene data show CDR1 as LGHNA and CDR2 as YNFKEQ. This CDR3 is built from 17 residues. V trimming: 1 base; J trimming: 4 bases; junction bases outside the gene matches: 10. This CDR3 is CASSQGEGQGMVYGYTF. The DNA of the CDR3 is TGTGCCAGCAGCCAAGGGGAGGGACAGGGTATGGTCTATGGCTACACCTTC.

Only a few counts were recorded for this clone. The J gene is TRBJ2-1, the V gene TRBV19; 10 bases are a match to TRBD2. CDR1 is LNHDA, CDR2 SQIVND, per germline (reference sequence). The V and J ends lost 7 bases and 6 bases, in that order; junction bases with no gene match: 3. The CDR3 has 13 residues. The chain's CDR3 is CASKLAGLNEQFF. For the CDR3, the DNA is TGTGCCAGTAAACTAGCGGGGCTCAATGAGCAGTTCTTC. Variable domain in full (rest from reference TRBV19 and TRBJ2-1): DGGITQSPKYLFRKEGQNVTLSCEQNLNHDAMYWYRQDPGQGLRLIYYSQIVNDFQKGDIAEGYSVSREKKESFPLTVTSAQKNPTAFYLCASKLAGLNEQFFGPGTRLTVL.

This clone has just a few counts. The CDR3 here is CASSGSWMNTEAFF. The CDR3 bases are TGTGCCAGTAGCGGGTCTTGGATGAACACTGAAGCTTTCTTT. The rearrangement links TRBV19 to TRBJ1-1; D is unresolved. Germline V lookup: CDR1 LNHDA, CDR2 SQIVND (reference sequence). There are 14 residues in the CDR3. Trimming shortened V by 6 bases and J by 0 bases, and 11 bases separated the two germline ends.

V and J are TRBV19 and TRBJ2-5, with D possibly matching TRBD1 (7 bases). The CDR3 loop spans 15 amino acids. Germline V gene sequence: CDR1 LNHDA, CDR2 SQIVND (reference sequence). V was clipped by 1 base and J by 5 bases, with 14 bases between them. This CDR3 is CASSIVGGGWETQYF. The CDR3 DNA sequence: TGTGCCAGTAGTATAGTAGGAGGGGGCTGGGAGACCCAGTACTTC.

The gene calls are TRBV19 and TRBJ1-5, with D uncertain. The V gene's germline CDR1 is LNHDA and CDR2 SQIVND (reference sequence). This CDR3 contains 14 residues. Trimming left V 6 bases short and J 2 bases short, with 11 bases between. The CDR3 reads CASRRREGNQPQHF. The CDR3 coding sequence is TGTGCCAGTAGGAGGCGAGAAGGCAATCAGCCCCAGCATTTT.

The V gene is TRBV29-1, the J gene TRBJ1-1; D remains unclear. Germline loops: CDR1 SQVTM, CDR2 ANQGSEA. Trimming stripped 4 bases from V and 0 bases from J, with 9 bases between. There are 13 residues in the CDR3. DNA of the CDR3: TGCAGCGTTGGTCGAGGGATGAACACTGAAGCTTTCTTT. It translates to CSVGRGMNTEAFF.

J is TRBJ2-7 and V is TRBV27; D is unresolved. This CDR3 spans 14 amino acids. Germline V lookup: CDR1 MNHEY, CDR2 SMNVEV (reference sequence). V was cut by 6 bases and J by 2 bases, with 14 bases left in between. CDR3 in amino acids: CASSLNIVAYEQYF. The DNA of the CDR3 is TGTGCCAGCAGCCTCAACATCGTTGCCTACGAGCAGTACTTC.

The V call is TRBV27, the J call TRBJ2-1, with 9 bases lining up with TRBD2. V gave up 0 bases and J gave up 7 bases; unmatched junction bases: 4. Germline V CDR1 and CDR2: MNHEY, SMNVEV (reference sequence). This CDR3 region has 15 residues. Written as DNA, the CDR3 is TGTGCCAGCAGTTTATCGCTAGCGGGGCCGAATGAGCAGTTCTTC. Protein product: CASSLSLAGPNEQFF.

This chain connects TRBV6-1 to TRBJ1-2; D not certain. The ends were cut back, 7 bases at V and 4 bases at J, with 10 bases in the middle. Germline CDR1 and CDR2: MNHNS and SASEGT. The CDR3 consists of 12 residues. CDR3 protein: CASKGASYGYTF. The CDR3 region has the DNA TGTGCCAGCAAGGGAGCAAGCTATGGCTACACCTTC.

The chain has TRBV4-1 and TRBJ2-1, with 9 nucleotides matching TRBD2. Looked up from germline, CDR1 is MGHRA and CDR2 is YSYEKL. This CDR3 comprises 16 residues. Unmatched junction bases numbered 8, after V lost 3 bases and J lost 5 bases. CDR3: CASSHPPSGEDNEQFF. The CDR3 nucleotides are TGCGCCAGCAGCCATCCACCTAGCGGGGAGGACAATGAGCAGTTCTTC.

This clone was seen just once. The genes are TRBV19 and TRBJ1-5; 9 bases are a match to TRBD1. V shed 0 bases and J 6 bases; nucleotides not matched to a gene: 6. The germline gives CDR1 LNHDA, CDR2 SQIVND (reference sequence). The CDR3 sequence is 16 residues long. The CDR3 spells CASSIEVGTGIQPQHF. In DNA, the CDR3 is TGTGCCAGTAGTATAGAGGTAGGGACAGGGATTCAGCCCCAGCATTTT.

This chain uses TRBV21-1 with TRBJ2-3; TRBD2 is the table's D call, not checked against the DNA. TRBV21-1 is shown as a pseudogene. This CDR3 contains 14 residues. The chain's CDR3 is CASSTSGGPDTQYF. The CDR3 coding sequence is TGTGCCAGCAGCACTTCGGGGGGACCAGATACGCAGTATTTT.

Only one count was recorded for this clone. The CDR3 reads CASISHQGLIDTQYF. The CDR3 coding sequence is TGTGCCAGCATCTCTCACCAGGGGCTAATAGATACGCAGTATTTT. The chain combines TRBV2 with TRBJ2-3, with D possibly being TRBD1 (6 bases). Germline-derived CDR1 and CDR2 are SNHLY and FYNNEI. V was clipped by 7 bases and J by 5 bases, with 19 bases between them. The CDR3 runs 15 residues.

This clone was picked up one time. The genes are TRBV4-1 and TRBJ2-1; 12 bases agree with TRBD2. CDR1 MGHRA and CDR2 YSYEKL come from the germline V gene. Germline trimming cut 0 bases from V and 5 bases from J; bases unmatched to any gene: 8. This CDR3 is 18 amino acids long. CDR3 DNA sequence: TGCGCCAGCAGCCAAGATATGGGGCTAGCGGGGGGGAACAATGAGCAGTTCTTC. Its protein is CASSQDMGLAGGNNEQFF.

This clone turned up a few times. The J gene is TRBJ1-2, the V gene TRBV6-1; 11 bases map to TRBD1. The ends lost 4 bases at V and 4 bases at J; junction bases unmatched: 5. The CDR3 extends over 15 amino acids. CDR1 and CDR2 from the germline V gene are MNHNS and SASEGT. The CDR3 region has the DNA TGTGCCAGCAGTGGTGCCGGGACAGGGGGCTATGGCTACACCTTC. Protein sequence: CASSGAGTGGYGYTF.

The CDR3 DNA sequence: TGTGCCAGCATTCTTCAGGAATATCCCTACGAGCAGTACTTC. This translates into CASILQEYPYEQYF. This rearrangement joins TRBV7-9 to TRBJ2-7; D gene unclear. The CDR3 covers 14 residues. With 7 bases removed from V and 2 bases from J, the gap between germline ends came to 15 bases. Germline values: CDR1 SEHNR, CDR2 FQNEAQ (reference sequence).